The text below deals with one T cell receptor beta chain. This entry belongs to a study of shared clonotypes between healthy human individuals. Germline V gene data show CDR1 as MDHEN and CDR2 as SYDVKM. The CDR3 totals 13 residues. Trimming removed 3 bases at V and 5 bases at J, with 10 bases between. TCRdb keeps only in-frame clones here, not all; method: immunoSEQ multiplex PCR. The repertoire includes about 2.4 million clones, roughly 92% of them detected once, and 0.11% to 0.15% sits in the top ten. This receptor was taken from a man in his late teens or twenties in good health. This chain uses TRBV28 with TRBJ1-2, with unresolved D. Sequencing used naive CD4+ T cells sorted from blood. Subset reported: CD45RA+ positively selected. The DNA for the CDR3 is TGTGCCAGCAGTTTTGCAGCCGGATATGGCTACACCTTC. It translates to CASSFAAGYGYTF.